Listed below are T cell receptor beta chains from one sample, sequenced in a study of T cell responses to AZD1222 COVID-19 vaccine. The table came from immunoSEQ multiplex PCR; TCRdb's copy has only in-frame clones and leaves some out. The table lists roughly 99,000 clones, around 92% of them singletons. The input for sequencing was peripheral blood, taken 28 days after the second AZD1222 dose. The receptors were gathered from an adult who received the AZD1222 COVID-19 vaccine. CDR3s include the opening cysteine and the closing phenylalanine or tryptophan. The order of the fields is D gene, CDR3 length, J gene, V gene, clone size, CDR3 DNA, CDR3 protein. D genes are given only for firm matches. The listing skips clone size in some rows; elsewhere it reads once, few, many or a size class.

D: .; length: 14; J: TRBJ2-3; V: TRBV6-5; size: .; DNA: TGTGCCAGCAGTTACTCGATAAGGGGGAATACGCAGTATTTT; CDR3: CASSYSIRGNTQYF
D: .; length: 12; J: TRBJ1-2; V: TRBV27; size: .; DNA: TGTGCCAGCAGTTCCACGACAGCGGGCTACACCTTC; CDR3: CASSSTTAGYTF
D: TRBD1; length: 17; J: TRBJ2-2; V: TRBV9; size: .; DNA: TGTGCCAGCAGCGTAGAGGGTCGACAGGGTAGGGCCGGGGAGCTGTTTTTT; CDR3: CASSVEGRQGRAGELFF
D: TRBD2; length: 16; J: TRBJ2-7; V: TRBV3-1/TRBV3-2; size: .; DNA: TGTGCCAGCAGCCAAGATCCGAACGGGGGGAGGTACGAGCAGTACTTC; CDR3: CASSQDPNGGRYEQYF
D: .; length: 14; J: TRBJ1-2; V: TRBV7-8; size: .; DNA: TGTGCCAGCAGCTTTGGACCGGGCTACTATGGCTACACCTTC; CDR3: CASSFGPGYYGYTF
D: .; length: 13; J: TRBJ1-1; V: TRBV5-1; size: .; DNA: TGCGCCAGCAGCTTGACAACGAACACTGAAGCTTTCTTT; CDR3: CASSLTTNTEAFF
D: .; length: 16; J: TRBJ2-2; V: TRBV4-2; size: .; DNA: TGTGCCAGCAGCCAAGACCCCAGGGGGGACACCGGGGAGCTGTTTTTT; CDR3: CASSQDPRGDTGELFF
D: TRBD1; length: 18; J: TRBJ1-6; V: TRBV2; size: .; DNA: TGTGCCAGCAGTGAGGCCCCGAGACAGGGTTATCTTAATTCACCCCTCCACTTT; CDR3: CASSEAPRQGYLNSPLHF
D: .; length: 14; J: TRBJ1-4; V: TRBV5-1; size: .; DNA: TGCGCCAGCAGCTCGACAGTATTTAATGAAAAACTGTTTTTT; CDR3: CASSSTVFNEKLFF
D: TRBD1; length: 13; J: TRBJ1-1; V: TRBV10-3; size: .; DNA: TGTGCCATCGCCAGGGGGCTGAACACTGAAGCTTTCTTT; CDR3: CAIARGLNTEAFF
D: .; length: 13; J: TRBJ1-2; V: TRBV19; size: .; DNA: TGTGCCAGTAGTAACCCAGGGGACGGTGGCTACACCTTC; CDR3: CASSNPGDGGYTF
D: .; length: 16; J: TRBJ1-5; V: TRBV3-1/TRBV3-2; size: .; DNA: TGTGCCAGCAGCCAAGGGCAGATAGGGGTAAGTTTGCCCCAGCATTTT; CDR3: CASSQGQIGVSLPQHF
D: TRBD2; length: 16; J: TRBJ2-7; V: TRBV7-8; size: .; DNA: TGTGCCAGCAGCTTAGCGAGGACTAGCTCCTCCTACGAGCAGTACTTC; CDR3: CASSLARTSSSYEQYF
D: .; length: 16; J: TRBJ2-2; V: TRBV6-5; size: .; DNA: TGTGCCAGCAGTTACTTGGCAGGGGGAGGGACCGGGGAGCTGTTTTTT; CDR3: CASSYLAGGGTGELFF
D: .; length: 14; J: TRBJ2-7; V: TRBV27; size: .; DNA: TGTGCCAGCAGTTTATCATTCGGCAGCTACGAGCAGTACTTC; CDR3: CASSLSFGSYEQYF
D: .; length: 13; J: TRBJ1-2; V: TRBV9; size: .; DNA: TGTGCCAGCAGCGTCCAGGGGTTGGATGGCTACACCTTC; CDR3: CASSVQGLDGYTF
D: .; length: 14; J: TRBJ2-1; V: TRBV25-1; size: once; DNA: TGTGCCAGCCAATTTAAGGGACGTTACAATGAGCAGTTCTTC; CDR3: CASQFKGRYNEQFF
D: TRBD2; length: 15; J: TRBJ2-5; V: TRBV9; size: once; DNA: TGTGCCAGCAGCATCTCCGGGACTAGCGGAGAGACCCAGTACTTC; CDR3: CASSISGTSGETQYF
D: .; length: 9; J: TRBJ1-1; V: TRBV5-3; size: .; DNA: TGTGCCAGTGGGGCTGAAGCTTTCTTT; CDR3: CASGAEAFF
D: TRBD1; length: 19; J: TRBJ1-1; V: TRBV5-1; size: .; DNA: TGCGCCAGCAGCTTGGGGCCAGGACAGGGGGCGCGGATGGACACTGAAGCTTTCTTT; CDR3: CASSLGPGQGARMDTEAFF
D: .; length: 18; J: TRBJ2-7; V: TRBV20-1; size: .; DNA: TGCAGTGCTAGTGGGAACTTGAAGCAGGGGCGAGGTTCCTACGAGCAGTACTTC; CDR3: CSASGNLKQGRGSYEQYF
D: TRBD1; length: 17; J: TRBJ1-6; V: TRBV27; size: .; DNA: TGTGCCAGCAGTCCTGTGGGAGAGGGGGCCTACAATTCACCCCTCCACTTT; CDR3: CASSPVGEGAYNSPLHF
D: TRBD2; length: 15; J: TRBJ2-1; V: TRBV3-1/TRBV3-2; size: .; DNA: TGTGCCAGCAGCCAGTCCGTCGGGAGGGCTGTTGAGCAGTTCTTC; CDR3: CASSQSVGRAVEQFF
D: TRBD2; length: 14; J: TRBJ2-1; V: TRBV3-1/TRBV3-2; size: .; DNA: TGTGCCAGCACGTTGAGCGGGAGGGAAAATGAGCAGTTCTTC; CDR3: CASTLSGRENEQFF
D: .; length: 16; J: TRBJ2-6; V: TRBV29-1; size: .; DNA: TGCAGCGCCCGGGTTAAGGCATTCTCTGGGGCCAACGTCCTGACTTTC; CDR3: CSARVKAFSGANVLTF
D: .; length: 10; J: TRBJ1-2; V: TRBV20-1; size: .; DNA: TGCAGTTGGGGTCCAAATGGCTACACCTTC; CDR3: CSWGPNGYTF
D: .; length: 13; J: TRBJ1-1; V: TRBV19; size: .; DNA: TGTGCCAGTAGTGTCAAAAGACTGAATGAAGCTTTCTTT; CDR3: CASSVKRLNEAFF
D: .; length: 13; J: TRBJ1-2; V: TRBV12-3/TRBV12-4; size: .; DNA: TGTGCCAGCAGTCAACGGACAGTCTATGGCTACACCTTC; CDR3: CASSQRTVYGYTF
D: .; length: 15; J: TRBJ2-4; V: TRBV6-2/TRBV6-3; size: .; DNA: TGTGCCAGCAGTCTACTAGCCCCTCTCGGGAACATTCAGTACTTC; CDR3: CASSLLAPLGNIQYF
D: TRBD1; length: 13; J: TRBJ1-2; V: TRBV7-9; size: .; DNA: TGTGCCAGCAGCTTAGCCGACAGGGACGGCTACACCTTC; CDR3: CASSLADRDGYTF
D: .; length: 13; J: TRBJ2-1; V: TRBV6-2/TRBV6-3; size: once; DNA: TGTGCCAGCAGTTACACTAAGGGGAGTGAGCAGTTCTTC; CDR3: CASSYTKGSEQFF
D: .; length: 13; J: TRBJ1-1; V: TRBV9; size: .; DNA: TGTGCCAGCAGCGTGACACCTAACACTGAAGCTTTCTTT; CDR3: CASSVTPNTEAFF
D: .; length: 14; J: TRBJ1-2; V: TRBV27; size: .; DNA: TGTGCCAGCAGAAAGGACGGGACCGACTATGGCTACACCTTC; CDR3: CASRKDGTDYGYTF
D: TRBD1; length: 15; J: TRBJ1-5; V: TRBV9; size: .; DNA: TGTGCCAGCAGCGGCGGGACAGACTTCAATCAGCCCCAGCATTTT; CDR3: CASSGGTDFNQPQHF
D: TRBD2; length: 16; J: TRBJ2-1; V: TRBV4-3; size: once; DNA: TGCGCCAGCAGCCAAGAGCCCCTAGCGGGAATCGATGAGCAGTTCTTC; CDR3: CASSQEPLAGIDEQFF
D: .; length: 14; J: TRBJ1-2; V: TRBV14; size: .; DNA: TGTGCCAGCAGCCATACTCAGCTTGGCTATGGCTACACCTTC; CDR3: CASSHTQLGYGYTF
D: .; length: 14; J: TRBJ1-2; V: TRBV7-8; size: .; DNA: TGTGCCAGCAGCTTAGTATTGGCAGGGTCCGGCTACACCTTC; CDR3: CASSLVLAGSGYTF
D: TRBD1; length: 14; J: TRBJ2-7; V: TRBV19; size: .; DNA: TGTGCCAGTAGTACCGGGACAGCCACCTACGAGCAGTACTTC; CDR3: CASSTGTATYEQYF
D: TRBD1; length: 16; J: TRBJ2-7; V: TRBV3-1/TRBV3-2; size: .; DNA: TGTGCCAGCAGCCGAACCCGGACAGGGCTGGGGGGCGAGCAGTACTTC; CDR3: CASSRTRTGLGGEQYF
D: .; length: 14; J: TRBJ2-2; V: TRBV7-8; size: .; DNA: TGTGCCAGCAGCTATCGAAGGAACACCGGGGAGCTGTTTTTT; CDR3: CASSYRRNTGELFF
D: .; length: 12; J: TRBJ1-6; V: TRBV19; size: .; DNA: TGTGCCAGTAGTATAGCGGGTTCACCCCTCCACTTT; CDR3: CASSIAGSPLHF
D: .; length: 11; J: TRBJ1-1; V: TRBV30; size: .; DNA: TGTGCCTGGAACCTAATCGTGGGAGCTTTCTTT; CDR3: CAWNLIVGAFF